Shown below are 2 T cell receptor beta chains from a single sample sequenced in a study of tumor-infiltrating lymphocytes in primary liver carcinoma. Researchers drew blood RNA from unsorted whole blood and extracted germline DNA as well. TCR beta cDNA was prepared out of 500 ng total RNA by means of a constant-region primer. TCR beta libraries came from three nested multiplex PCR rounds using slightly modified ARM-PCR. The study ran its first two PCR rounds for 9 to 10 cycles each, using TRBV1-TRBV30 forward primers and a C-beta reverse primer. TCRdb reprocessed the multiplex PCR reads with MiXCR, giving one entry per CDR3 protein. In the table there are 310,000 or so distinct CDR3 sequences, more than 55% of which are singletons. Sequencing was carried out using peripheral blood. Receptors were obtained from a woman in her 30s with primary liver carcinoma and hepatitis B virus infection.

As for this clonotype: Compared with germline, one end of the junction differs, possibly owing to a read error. This CDR3 is CASSLYSAGLTDMQYF. DNA of the CDR3: TGTGCCAGCAGCTTGTATTCGGCGGGACTCACAGATATGCAGTATTTT. The chain has TRBV5-4 and TRBJ2-3; D is perhaps TRBD2 (6 bases). Germline CDR1 reads SGHNT; CDR2 reads YYREEE (reference sequence). This CDR3 spans 16 amino acids.

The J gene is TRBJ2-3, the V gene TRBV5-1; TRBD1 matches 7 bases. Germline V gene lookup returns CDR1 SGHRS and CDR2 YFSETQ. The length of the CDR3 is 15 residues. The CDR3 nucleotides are TGCACCACTTCCAAGACAGGGCCACACACAGATACGCAGTATTTT. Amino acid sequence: CTTSKTGPHTDTQYF.